This T cell receptor beta chain was identified during a study of T-cell memory formation after mild COVID-19. Study-level results: Clones that got smaller from day 15 to 85 had even CD4/CD8, while clones growing later tipped toward CD4+.

TCRdb processed the 5' RACE reads anew with MiXCR; each CDR3 protein has one entry. The sample yields 500,000 to 650,000 distinct CDR3 sequences, less than 25% seen once. Note on this clonotype: Its specificity is unknown.

The junction had 2 bases not matched to a gene; V was cut back by 2 bases and J by 4 bases. The CDR3 covers 13 residues. Germline CDR1 is GTSNPN and CDR2 is SVGIG (reference sequence). The chain is built from TRBV30 and TRBJ2-7; the match to TRBD2 covers 10 bases. The sequence was obtained from an adult woman who had mild COVID-19 (a few samples of this study predate the infection). Cell type and time point are not known. Material: PBMCs or a T cell subset sorted from them (not recorded which). The chain's CDR3 is CAWSQLAGYEQYF. The CDR3 DNA reads TGTGCCTGGAGTCAACTAGCGGGATACGAGCAGTACTTC.